This note documents a single T cell receptor (beta chain) sequence. CDR1 is SGHRS, CDR2 YFSETQ, per germline. The CDR3 is 15 amino acids. Trimming stripped 4 bases from V and 5 bases from J, with 18 bases between. The source of the sample is a study of T cell clonotyping in hematopoietic cell transplantation. Time point meaning: recipient sample about 28 days before transplant, after cytoreduction. The table came from immunoSEQ multiplex PCR; TCRdb's copy has only in-frame clones and leaves some out. Among tens of thousands of clones, less than 75% were seen once, and the ten largest hold roughly 6%. The sequence was collected from a man aged 50 to 59 with myelodysplastic syndrome. Some clones in this sample may be carry-over from other donors' samples. This rearrangement joins TRBV5-1 to TRBJ2-5; possibly TRBD1 or TRBD2 for D (6 bases each). This sample comprised peripheral blood mononuclear cells, obtained before stem cell transplant. The CDR3 nucleotides read TGCGCCAGCAGCCTGGAGGGACACATGGGCGAGACCCAGTACTTC. The encoded protein is CASSLEGHMGETQYF.